The clone carrying this TCR beta chain occurred many times. The data stem from a study of cytomegalovirus exposure and HLA in healthy donors. The wider study: Some 85 million unique TCRs, all from HLA-typed donors, were included in an early release of the data. Researchers found that more than 70% of almost 400 genotyped donors fell within the Caucasian-associated ancestry cluster.

It was with 60 Vbeta and 13 Jbeta primers that the PCR ran. The assay was immunoSEQ multiplex PCR, and TCRdb's table has in-frame clones only and misses some. The repertoire holds roughly 170,000 clones, with about 72% as singletons. The CDR3 covers 12 residues. Germline V CDR1 and CDR2: SQVTM, ANQGSEA. V shed 7 bases and J shed 6 bases, with 15 bases lying between them. The rearrangement joins TRBV29-1 to TRBJ1-2, with D possibly TRBD1 on 5 matching bases. The sample comprised PBMCs. The TCR was taken from a girl between 10 and 17 years old in good health and CMV-seronegative. CDR3 region: CSAQGLRNGYTF. In DNA, the CDR3 is TGCAGCGCGCAGGGACTCCGAAATGGCTACACCTTC.